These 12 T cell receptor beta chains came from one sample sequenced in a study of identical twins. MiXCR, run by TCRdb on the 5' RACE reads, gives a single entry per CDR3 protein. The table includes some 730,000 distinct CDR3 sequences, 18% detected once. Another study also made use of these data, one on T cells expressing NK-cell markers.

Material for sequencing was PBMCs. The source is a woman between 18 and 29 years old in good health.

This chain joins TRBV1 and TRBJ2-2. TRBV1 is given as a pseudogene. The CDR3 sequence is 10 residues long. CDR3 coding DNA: TGCACCAGCGATGTGAGGGAGCTGTTTTTT. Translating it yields CTSDVRELFF.

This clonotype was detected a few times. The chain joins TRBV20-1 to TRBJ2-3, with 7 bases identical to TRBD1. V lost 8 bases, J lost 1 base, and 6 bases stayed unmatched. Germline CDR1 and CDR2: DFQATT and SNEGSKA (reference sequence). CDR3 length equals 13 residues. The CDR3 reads CSFDRVGTDTQYF. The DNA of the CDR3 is TGCAGTTTTGACAGGGTGGGCACAGATACGCAGTATTTT.

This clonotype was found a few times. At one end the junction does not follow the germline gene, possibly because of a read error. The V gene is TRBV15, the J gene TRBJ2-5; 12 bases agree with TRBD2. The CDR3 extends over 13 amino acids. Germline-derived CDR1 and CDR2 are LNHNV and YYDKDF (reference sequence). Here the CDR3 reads CATSRLGLAGNVF. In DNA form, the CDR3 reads TGTGCCACCAGCAGACTAGGACTAGCGGGGAATGTCTTC.

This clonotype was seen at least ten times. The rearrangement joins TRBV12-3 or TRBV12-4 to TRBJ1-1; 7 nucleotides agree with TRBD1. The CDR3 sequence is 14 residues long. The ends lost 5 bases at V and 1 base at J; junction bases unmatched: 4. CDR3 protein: CASSPRTGNTEAFF. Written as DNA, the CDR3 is TGTGCCAGCAGTCCGAGGACAGGGAACACTGAAGCTTTCTTT.

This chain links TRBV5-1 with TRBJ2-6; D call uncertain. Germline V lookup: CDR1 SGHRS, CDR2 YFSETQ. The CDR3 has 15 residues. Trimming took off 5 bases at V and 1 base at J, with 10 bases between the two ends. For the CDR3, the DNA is TGCGCCAGCAGGAAGGTCGTTTCTGGGGCCAACGTCCTGACTTTC. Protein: CASRKVVSGANVLTF.

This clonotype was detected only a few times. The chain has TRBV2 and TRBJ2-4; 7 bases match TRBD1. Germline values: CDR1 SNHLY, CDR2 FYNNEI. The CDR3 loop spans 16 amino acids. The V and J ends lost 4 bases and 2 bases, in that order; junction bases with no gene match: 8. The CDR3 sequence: CASSGRGLPPKNIQYF. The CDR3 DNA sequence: TGTGCCAGCAGTGGAAGGGGGCTACCCCCCAAAAACATTCAGTACTTC.

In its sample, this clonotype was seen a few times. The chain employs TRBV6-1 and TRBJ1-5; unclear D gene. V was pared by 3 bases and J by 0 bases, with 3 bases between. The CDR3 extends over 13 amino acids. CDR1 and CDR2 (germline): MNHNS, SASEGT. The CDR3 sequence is CASSEYSNQPQHF. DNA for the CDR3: TGTGCCAGCAGTGAGTATAGCAATCAGCCCCAGCATTTT.

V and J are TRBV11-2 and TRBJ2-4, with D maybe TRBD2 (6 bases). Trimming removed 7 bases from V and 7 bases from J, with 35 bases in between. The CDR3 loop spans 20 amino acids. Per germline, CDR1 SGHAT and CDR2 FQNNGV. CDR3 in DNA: TGTGCCAGCACCCACAGCAGCTTAGGCCTCCTGCCTCCAGGAGGGAACATTCAGTACTTC. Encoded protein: CASTHSSLGLLPPGGNIQYF.

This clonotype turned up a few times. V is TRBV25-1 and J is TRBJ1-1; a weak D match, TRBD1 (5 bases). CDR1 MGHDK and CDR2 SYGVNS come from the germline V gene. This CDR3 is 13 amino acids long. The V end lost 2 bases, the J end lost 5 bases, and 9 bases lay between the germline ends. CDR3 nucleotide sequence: TGTGCCAGCAGTGAACCAGGGTTTACTGAAGCTTTCTTT. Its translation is CASSEPGFTEAFF. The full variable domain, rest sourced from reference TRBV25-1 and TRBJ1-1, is EADIYQTPRYLVIGTGKKITLECSQTMGHDKMYWYQQDPGMELHLIHYSYGVNSTEKGDLSSESTVSRIRTEHFPLTLESARPSHTSQYLCASSEPGFTEAFFGQGTRLTVV.

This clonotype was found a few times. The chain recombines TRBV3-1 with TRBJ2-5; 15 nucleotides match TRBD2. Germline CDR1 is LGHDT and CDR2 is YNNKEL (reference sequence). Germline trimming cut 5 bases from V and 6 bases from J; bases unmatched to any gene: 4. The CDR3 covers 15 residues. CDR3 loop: CASSFGLAGGKTQYF. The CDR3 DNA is TGTGCCAGCAGCTTCGGACTAGCGGGGGGGAAGACCCAGTACTTC.

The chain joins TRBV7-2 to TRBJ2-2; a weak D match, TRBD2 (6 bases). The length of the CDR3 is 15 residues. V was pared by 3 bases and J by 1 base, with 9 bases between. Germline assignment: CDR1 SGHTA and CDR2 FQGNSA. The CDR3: CASSFGGMNTGELFF. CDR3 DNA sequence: TGTGCCAGCAGCTTCGGGGGAATGAACACCGGGGAGCTGTTTTTT.

CDR3 DNA: TGTGCCACCAAGGGCGGCATAGAGAGGGATACGCAGTATTTT. Translation gives CATKGGIERDTQYF. This chain joins TRBV6-1 and TRBJ2-3; no clear D. The length of the CDR3 is 14 residues. V lost 10 bases to trimming and J lost 6 bases, with 20 bases between them. The germline gives CDR1 MNHNS, CDR2 SASEGT.